This TCR beta chain was recorded in a study of shared clonotypes between healthy human individuals. Generated by immunoSEQ multiplex PCR, the TCRdb table keeps only in-frame clones and is missing some. Of about 610,000 clones listed, 96% are singletons. With regard to this clone: The sample carries other DNA sequences with the same CDR3.

The CDR3 extends over 15 amino acids. CDR1 MDHEN and CDR2 SYDVKM come from the germline V gene. Unmatched junction bases numbered 5, after V lost 6 bases and J lost 0 bases. Positive CCR7 selection of CD45RO-negative cells yielded the naive CD8 cells, and terminally differentiated effector memory CD45RA+ cells were excluded. The chain joins TRBV28 to TRBJ2-7, with TRBD2 matching 10 bases. Specimen: naive CD8+ T cells sorted from blood. The TCR originated in a woman aged 25 to 45 in good health. The CDR3 is CASSLPSGSSYEQYF. CDR3 coding DNA: TGTGCCAGCAGCCTCCCTAGCGGGAGCTCCTACGAGCAGTACTTC.